A selection of T cell receptor beta chains follows, all from one sample in a study of beta chain features in type 1 diabetes. Profiled with immunoSEQ multiplex PCR; TCRdb holds only in-frame clones, not every one. The data show hundreds of thousands of clones, about 15% seen once. The sample consisted of central memory CD4+ T cells from blood. The receptors come from a man aged 25-45 years in good health. The CDR3 runs from the conserved cysteine through the conserved F or W. D genes are given only for firm matches. Clone sizes are given selectively: once, few, many, or a class where the clone is expanded.

V	D	J	size	CDR3	DNA
TRBV7-9	NA	TRBJ1-2	few	CASMQGVYGYTF	TGTGCCAGCATGCAAGGGGTCTATGGCTACACCTTC
TRBV7-9	NA	TRBJ2-3	many	CASSSTADTQYF	TGTGCCAGCAGCTCGACCGCAGATACGCAGTATTTT
TRBV6-5	TRBD2	TRBJ2-1	NA	CASEIAGSNEQFF	TGTGCCAGTGAGATAGCGGGGAGCAATGAGCAGTTCTTC
TRBV7-7	NA	TRBJ2-5	NA	CASSSLPMETQYF	TGTGCCAGCAGCTCGCTCCCAATGGAGACCCAGTACTTC
TRBV5-1	TRBD2	TRBJ2-3	many	CASSNSGGTDTQYF	TGCGCCAGCAGCAATAGCGGGGGCACAGATACGCAGTATTTT
TRBV10-2	TRBD2	TRBJ2-3	NA	CASKERGLSTDTQYF	TGCGCCAGCAAGGAGCGGGGTCTAAGCACAGATACGCAGTATTTT
TRBV5-4	NA	TRBJ2-7	NA	CASAFGGTLYEQYF	TGTGCCAGCGCGTTTGGGGGTACTCTCTACGAGCAGTACTTC
TRBV6-6	NA	TRBJ2-1	NA	CASSFTGYNEQFF	TGTGCCAGCAGTTTCACAGGCTACAATGAGCAGTTCTTC
TRBV6-1	NA	TRBJ2-7	many	CASSEAAYEQYF	TGTGCCAGCAGTGAAGCCGCCTACGAGCAGTACTTC
TRBV5-5	NA	TRBJ2-7	NA	CASSADTGGEQYF	TGTGCCAGCAGCGCGGATACCGGTGGGGAGCAGTACTTC
TRBV7-2	TRBD1	TRBJ1-1	NA	CASSLYRGTEAFF	TGTGCCAGCAGCTTATACAGGGGAACTGAAGCTTTCTTT
TRBV11-3	NA	TRBJ1-1	NA	CASSLEQRAFF	TGTGCCAGCAGCTTAGAACAGCGAGCTTTCTTT
TRBV6-1	TRBD2	TRBJ2-5	NA	CASNQAGGRAETQYF	TGTGCCAGCAACCAAGCGGGGGGGCGGGCGGAGACCCAGTACTTC
TRBV6-1	NA	TRBJ2-5	NA	CASSDRGARETQYF	TGTGCCAGCAGCGACCGGGGGGCAAGGGAGACCCAGTACTTC
TRBV19	TRBD1	TRBJ2-7	NA	CASRYTGGYSYEQYF	TGTGCCAGTAGATACACAGGGGGCTACTCCTACGAGCAGTACTTC
TRBV2	NA	TRBJ2-6	few	CASSSSRTGANVLTF	TGTGCCAGCAGTTCTTCTCGAACTGGGGCCAACGTCCTGACTTTC
TRBV5-1	TRBD2	TRBJ2-1	many	CASSTTASGGPWNNEQFF	TGCGCCAGCAGCACCACGGCTAGCGGGGGGCCTTGGAACAATGAGCAGTTCTTC
TRBV7-2	TRBD2	TRBJ2-3	NA	CASSRLGTSGGSTDTQYF	TGTGCCAGCAGCCGACTCGGGACTAGCGGGGGGAGCACAGATACGCAGTATTTT
TRBV27	NA	TRBJ1-1	NA	CASSLLGGGTEAFF	TGTGCCAGCAGTTTACTGGGGGGAGGGACTGAAGCTTTCTTT
TRBV6-4	NA	TRBJ1-5	few	CASSDSSRTPGGDQPQHF	TGTGCCAGCAGTGACTCGAGTAGGACACCCGGCGGGGATCAGCCCCAGCATTTT
TRBV30	NA	TRBJ1-2	NA	CAWSETGTGYTF	TGTGCCTGGAGTGAAACAGGGACGGGCTACACCTTC
TRBV14	TRBD1	TRBJ1-2	NA	CASRHIGGQGGRRFGYTF	TGTGCCAGCAGACACATTGGGGGACAGGGCGGTCGTCGTTTTGGCTACACCTTC
TRBV29-1	NA	TRBJ2-1	few	CSVKKRGMDNEQFF	TGCAGCGTTAAGAAACGGGGGATGGATAATGAGCAGTTCTTC
TRBV5-6	NA	TRBJ2-7	few	CASSPGVNSYEQYF	TGTGCCAGCAGTCCAGGTGTCAACTCCTACGAGCAGTACTTC
TRBV2	TRBD2	TRBJ2-4	few	CASSEGSRGGRGSIQYF	TGTGCCAGCAGTGAAGGGTCGCGGGGGGGCCGAGGAAGCATTCAGTACTTC
TRBV7-9	NA	TRBJ1-2	NA	CASSPNRDYGYTF	TGTGCCAGCAGCCCCAACAGGGACTATGGCTACACCTTC
TRBV5-4	NA	TRBJ1-2	NA	CASREAGTNYGYTF	TGTGCCAGCAGAGAGGCCGGGACAAACTATGGCTACACCTTC
TRBV18	NA	TRBJ2-5	few	CASSPSNAGTQYF	TGTGCCAGCTCACCCTCAAACGCCGGGACCCAGTACTTC